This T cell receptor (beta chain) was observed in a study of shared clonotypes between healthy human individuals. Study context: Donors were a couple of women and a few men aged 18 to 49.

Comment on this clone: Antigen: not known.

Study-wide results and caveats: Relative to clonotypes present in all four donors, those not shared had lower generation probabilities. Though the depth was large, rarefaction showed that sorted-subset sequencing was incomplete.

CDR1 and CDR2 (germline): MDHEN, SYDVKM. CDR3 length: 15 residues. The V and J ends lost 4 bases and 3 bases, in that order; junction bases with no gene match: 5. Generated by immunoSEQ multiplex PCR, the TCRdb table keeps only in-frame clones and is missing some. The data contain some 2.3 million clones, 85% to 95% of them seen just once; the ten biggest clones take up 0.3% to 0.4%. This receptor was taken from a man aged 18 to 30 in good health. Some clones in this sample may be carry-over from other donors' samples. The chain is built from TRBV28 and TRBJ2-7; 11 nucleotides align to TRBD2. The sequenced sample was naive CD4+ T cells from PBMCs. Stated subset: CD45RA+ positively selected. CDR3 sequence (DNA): TGTGCCAGCAGTTCGGCGGGACTAGCGGACTACGAGCAGTACTTC. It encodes CASSSAGLADYEQYF.